This T cell receptor (beta chain) was retrieved from a study of cytomegalovirus exposure and HLA in healthy donors. Germline-derived CDR1 and CDR2 are MNHEY and SVGAGI. This CDR3 is built from 13 residues. V shed 8 bases and J shed 0 bases, with 10 bases lying between them. PCR used 60 Vbeta primers and 13 Jbeta primers. The method was immunoSEQ multiplex PCR; TCRdb's version includes in-frame clones alone and lacks a portion of them. Altogether about 160,000 clones are present, more than 65% being singletons, with the ten largest covering about 1.3%. Points from the study as a whole: Apart from CMV serostatus, no immune exposure information was available. Clonal expansion, a later analysis showed, was greater in HLA-associated TCR beta chains than in equally common others.

This clone is a singleton in its sample. Its target is not known. The chain carries TRBV6-5 and TRBJ1-1, with D maybe TRBD1 (5 bases). The sequence was obtained from a man under 40 in good health and CMV-seronegative. Sequencing input: PBMCs. The CDR3 loop reads CASGSDMNTEAFF. CDR3 coding DNA: TGTGCCAGCGGGTCGGACATGAACACTGAAGCTTTCTTT.